This entry lists 15 T cell receptor beta chains sequenced from one sample in a study of shared clonotypes between healthy human individuals. The protocol was immunoSEQ multiplex PCR, while the TCRdb copy is restricted to in-frame clones and leaves out a portion. The table includes hundreds of thousands of clones, more than 85% detected once. CD8 cells classed as naive were CD45RO-negative and positively selected for CCR7, excluding terminally differentiated effector memory CD45RA+ cells. The sample taken for sequencing was naive CD8+ T cells sorted from blood. The source is a man aged 30-40 years in good health.

V and J are TRBV29-1 and TRBJ2-1; 10 bases are a match to TRBD1. Trimming cost V 8 bases and J 4 bases; bases outside gene matches: 20. Germline V gene sequence: CDR1 SQVTM, CDR2 ANQGSEA. The CDR3 sequence is 18 residues long. The CDR3 loop is CSFNGQGGPSYTYNEQFF. The CDR3 DNA is TGCAGCTTCAACGGACAGGGGGGTCCCTCTTACACATACAATGAGCAGTTCTTC.

The chain is built from TRBV25-1 and TRBJ2-5, with a weak D call TRBD1 (6 bases). Trimming removed 4 bases from V and 5 bases from J, with 14 bases in between. CDR3 size: 14 residues. Germline V CDR1 and CDR2: MGHDK, SYGVNS. CDR3 nucleotides: TGTGCCAGCAGTGCTGCTAGGGGGTTGGAGACCCAGTACTTC. The encoded protein is CASSAARGLETQYF.

This chain links TRBV5-1 with TRBJ1-4, with D perhaps TRBD1 (5 bases). The CDR3 is 15 residues long. The V gene's germline CDR1 is SGHRS and CDR2 YFSETQ. V was trimmed by 0 bases and J by 8 bases, leaving 14 bases between them. The CDR3 DNA reads as TGCGCCAGCAGCTTGGGGGACGGTTCAGAAGAAAAACTGTTTTTT. Its translation is CASSLGDGSEEKLFF.

J is TRBJ1-2 and V is TRBV27; D is possibly TRBD1 (6 bases). CDR1 is MNHEY and CDR2 is SMNVEV in the germline V gene (reference sequence). The CDR3 length is 15 residues. The V end lost 5 bases, the J end lost 4 bases, and 17 bases lay between the germline ends. CDR3 coding DNA: TGTGCCAGCAGTCCGGTTGGAGGGGGAGTCTATGGCTACACCTTC. Protein sequence: CASSPVGGGVYGYTF.

This chain links TRBV7-3 with TRBJ2-1; either TRBD1 or TRBD2 may supply D (6 bases each). Germline V gene data show CDR1 as SGHTA and CDR2 as FQGTGA. Trimming shortened V by 5 bases and J by 8 bases, and 19 bases separated the two germline ends. CDR3 length: 15 residues. CDR3 nucleotides: TGTGCCAGCAGCCCCCAATCGGGGGCGGCCGATGAGCAGTTCTTC. Amino acid sequence: CASSPQSGAADEQFF.

J is TRBJ2-7 and V is TRBV5-1, with D maybe TRBD2 (6 bases). Germline values: CDR1 SGHRS, CDR2 YFSETQ. The ends were cut back, 4 bases at V and 3 bases at J, with 14 bases in the middle. The CDR3 spans 14 residues. The CDR3 protein is CASSAPGEDYEQYF. The CDR3 DNA reads as TGCGCCAGCAGCGCCCCGGGAGAAGACTACGAGCAGTACTTC.

This clone appeared a single time. This chain links TRBV29-1 with TRBJ2-5, with 15 bases that match TRBD2. V gave up 4 bases and J gave up 5 bases; unmatched junction bases: 17. The V gene's germline CDR1 is SQVTM and CDR2 ANQGSEA. The CDR3 covers 19 residues. The CDR3 region is CSVVGLAGGPKISVETQYF. CDR3 sequence (DNA): TGCAGCGTTGTAGGACTAGCGGGAGGGCCAAAAATTTCGGTGGAGACCCAGTACTTC.

This chain connects TRBV4-1 to TRBJ2-7; perhaps TRBD2 as D (5 bases). The CDR3 is 14 residues long. The V end lost 9 bases, the J end lost 1 base, and 16 bases lay between the germline ends. Per germline, CDR1 MGHRA and CDR2 YSYEKL. In DNA form, the CDR3 reads TGCGCCAGTAAAGTAAGCGGTTCTTCCTACGAGCAGTACTTC. Translating gives CASKVSGSSYEQYF.

The chain links TRBV4-2 to TRBJ2-7; TRBD2 matches at 7 bases. The ends lost 0 bases at V and 2 bases at J; junction bases unmatched: 10. In germline, CDR1 is LGHNA, CDR2 YNFKEQ. The CDR3 consists of 17 residues. The CDR3 DNA sequence: TGTGCCAGCAGCCAAGAGTCTACTAGCGCTGTAACCTACGAGCAGTACTTC. This gives the protein CASSQESTSAVTYEQYF.

This clone is a singleton in its sample. The V call is TRBV7-6, the J call TRBJ2-1, with 14 bases fitting TRBD2. Germline CDR1 reads SGHVS; CDR2 reads FNYEAQ. J was trimmed by 3 bases and V by 3 bases; bases with no gene match: 13. This CDR3 region has 20 residues. Here the CDR3 DNA reads TGTGCCAGCAGCTTTGCCCTACACCGGACTAGCGGGAGGCACTACAATGAGCAGTTCTTC. Its protein is CASSFALHRTSGRHYNEQFF.

The rearrangement links TRBV6-5 to TRBJ2-7, with 9 bases identical to TRBD2. The trim removed 5 bases at V and 5 bases at J, leaving 7 bases unmatched. This CDR3 has 14 amino acids. From germline, CDR1 is MNHEY and CDR2 SVGAGI. This chain's CDR3 is CASSAGTSSHEQYF. CDR3 coding DNA: TGTGCCAGCAGTGCGGGGACTAGCTCACACGAGCAGTACTTC.

This clone was detected a few times. The chain is built from TRBV28 and TRBJ2-7; tentatively, D is TRBD1 (5 bases). V shed 8 bases and J shed 0 bases, with 8 bases lying between them. This CDR3 has 12 residues. Germline CDR1 reads MDHEN; CDR2 reads SYDVKM. The CDR3 DNA is TGTGCCAGCCAGGGAAACTCCTACGAGCAGTACTTC. Protein: CASQGNSYEQYF. The variable domain in full, with the rest retrieved from reference TRBV28 and TRBJ2-7, is DVKVTQSSRYLVKRTGEKVFLECVQDMDHENMFWYRQDPGLGLRLIYFSYDVKMKEKGDIPEGYSVSREKKERFSLILESASTNQTSMYLCASQGNSYEQYFGPGTRLTVT.

The chain recombines TRBV21-1 with TRBJ1-1. TRBV21-1 is given as a pseudogene. CDR3 length: 15 residues. CDR3 DNA sequence: TGTGCCAGCAAGAACAGGCAGACTATGAACACTGAAGCTTTCTTT. Encoded protein: CASKNRQTMNTEAFF.

The rearrangement links TRBV12-5 to TRBJ2-1; D perhaps matches TRBD2 (6 bases). Germline V gene sequence: CDR1 LGHNT, CDR2 FRNRAP. The CDR3 runs 15 residues. The germline V and J ends were trimmed by 0 bases and 6 bases, with 12 bases remaining between them. The CDR3 here is CASGLVRRGTNEQFF. CDR3 DNA sequence: TGTGCTAGTGGTTTGGTACGGCGCGGGACCAATGAGCAGTTCTTC.

The gene calls are TRBV9 and TRBJ1-4; D not certain. The ends were cut back, 0 bases at V and 6 bases at J, with 12 bases in the middle. The CDR3 runs to 15 residues. Germline V lookup: CDR1 SGDLS, CDR2 YYNGEE. CDR3 DNA sequence: TGTGCCAGCAGCGTAGGAGGAAGGGTGTATGAAAAACTGTTTTTT. It translates to CASSVGGRVYEKLFF. Combining the CDR3 with reference TRBV9 and TRBJ1-4 gives the whole variable domain DSGVTQTPKHLITATGQRVTLRCSPRSGDLSVYWYQQSLDQGLQFLIQYYNGEERAKGNILERFSAQQFPDLHSELNLSSLELGDSALYFCASSVGGRVYEKLFFGSGTQLSVL.